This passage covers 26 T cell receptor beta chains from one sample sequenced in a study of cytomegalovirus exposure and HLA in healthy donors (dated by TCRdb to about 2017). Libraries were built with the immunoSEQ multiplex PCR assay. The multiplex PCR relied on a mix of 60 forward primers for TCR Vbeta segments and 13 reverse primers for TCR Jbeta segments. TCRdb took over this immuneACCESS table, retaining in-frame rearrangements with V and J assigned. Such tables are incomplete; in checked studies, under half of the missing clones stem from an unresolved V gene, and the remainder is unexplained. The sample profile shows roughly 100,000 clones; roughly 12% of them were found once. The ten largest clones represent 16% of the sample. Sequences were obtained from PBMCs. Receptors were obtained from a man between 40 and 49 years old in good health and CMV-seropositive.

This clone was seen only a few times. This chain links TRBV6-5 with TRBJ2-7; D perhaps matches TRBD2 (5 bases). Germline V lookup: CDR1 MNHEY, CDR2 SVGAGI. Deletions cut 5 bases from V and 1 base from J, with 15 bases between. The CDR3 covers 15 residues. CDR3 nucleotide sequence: TGTGCCAGCAGTAGGTCCCGAAGCGGATCCTACGAGCAGTACTTC. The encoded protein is CASSRSRSGSYEQYF.

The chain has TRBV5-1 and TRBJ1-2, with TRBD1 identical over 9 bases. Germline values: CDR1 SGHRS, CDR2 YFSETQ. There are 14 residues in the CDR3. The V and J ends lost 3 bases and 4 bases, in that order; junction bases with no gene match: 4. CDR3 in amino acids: CASSSGQGGYGYTF. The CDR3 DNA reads TGCGCCAGCAGCTCGGGACAGGGAGGCTATGGCTACACCTTC.

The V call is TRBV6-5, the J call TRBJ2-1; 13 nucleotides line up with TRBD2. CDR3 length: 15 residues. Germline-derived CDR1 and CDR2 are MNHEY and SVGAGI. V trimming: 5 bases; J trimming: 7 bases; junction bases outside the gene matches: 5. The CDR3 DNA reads TGTGCCAGCAGTACGGGGGGACTAGCGGGAAATGAGCAGTTCTTC. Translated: CASSTGGLAGNEQFF.

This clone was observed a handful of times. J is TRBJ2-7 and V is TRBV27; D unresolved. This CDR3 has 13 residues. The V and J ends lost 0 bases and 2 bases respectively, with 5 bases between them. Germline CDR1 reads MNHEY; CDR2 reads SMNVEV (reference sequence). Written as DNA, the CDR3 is TGTGCCAGCAGTTTATCGGCAGCCTACGAGCAGTACTTC. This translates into CASSLSAAYEQYF.

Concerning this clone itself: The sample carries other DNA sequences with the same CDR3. The CDR3 DNA reads TGCGCCAGCAGCTTGGGGGGGGGCAATCAGCCCCAGCATTTT. Residues: CASSLGGGNQPQHF. The chain recombines TRBV5-1 with TRBJ1-5, with D possibly being TRBD1 (5 bases). The V end was cut by 0 bases, the J end by 2 bases, with 6 bases between. This CDR3 comprises 14 residues. Per the germline V gene, CDR1 is SGHRS and CDR2 is YFSETQ.

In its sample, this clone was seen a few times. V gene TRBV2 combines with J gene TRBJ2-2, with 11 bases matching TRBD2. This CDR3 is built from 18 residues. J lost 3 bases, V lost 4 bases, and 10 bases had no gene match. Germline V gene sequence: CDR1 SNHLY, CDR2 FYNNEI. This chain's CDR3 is CASSGLLAGVKDTGELFF. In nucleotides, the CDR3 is TGTGCCAGCAGTGGGTTACTAGCGGGAGTGAAGGACACCGGGGAGCTGTTTTTT.

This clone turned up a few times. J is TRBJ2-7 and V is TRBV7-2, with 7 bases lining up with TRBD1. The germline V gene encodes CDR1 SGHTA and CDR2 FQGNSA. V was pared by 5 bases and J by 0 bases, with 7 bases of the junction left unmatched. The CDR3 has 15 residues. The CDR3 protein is CASSTTGTVSYEQYF. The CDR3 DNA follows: TGTGCCAGCAGCACGACCGGGACAGTCTCCTACGAGCAGTACTTC.

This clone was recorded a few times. The DNA of the CDR3 is TGTGCCAGCAGAATTCGGACAGCCGCGCATGAAAAACTGTTTTTT. It yields the protein CASRIRTAAHEKLFF. The V gene is TRBV2, the J gene TRBJ1-4; D is possibly TRBD1 (6 bases). Germline CDR1 reads SNHLY; CDR2 reads FYNNEI. The ends were cut back, 6 bases at V and 6 bases at J, with 17 bases in the middle. This CDR3 is 15 amino acids long. Variable domain in full (rest from reference TRBV2 and TRBJ1-4): EPEVTQTPSHQVTQMGQEVILRCVPISNHLYFYWYRQILGQKVEFLVSFYNNEISEKSEIFDDQFSVERPDGSNFTLKIRSTKLEDSAMYFCASRIRTAAHEKLFFGSGTQLSVL.

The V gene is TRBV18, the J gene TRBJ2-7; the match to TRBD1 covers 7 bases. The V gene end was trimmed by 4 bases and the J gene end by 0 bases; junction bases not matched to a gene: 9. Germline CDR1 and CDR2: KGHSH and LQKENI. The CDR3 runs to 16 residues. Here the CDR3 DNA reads TGTGCCAGCTCACGACAGACAGGGTATAACTCCTACGAGCAGTACTTC. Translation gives CASSRQTGYNSYEQYF.

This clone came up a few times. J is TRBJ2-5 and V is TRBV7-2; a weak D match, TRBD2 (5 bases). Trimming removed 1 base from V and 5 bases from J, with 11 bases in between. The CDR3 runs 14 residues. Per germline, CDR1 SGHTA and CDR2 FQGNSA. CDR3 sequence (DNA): TGTGCCAGCAGCTTAGGGCTAGCAGTGGAGACCCAGTACTTC. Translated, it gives CASSLGLAVETQYF.

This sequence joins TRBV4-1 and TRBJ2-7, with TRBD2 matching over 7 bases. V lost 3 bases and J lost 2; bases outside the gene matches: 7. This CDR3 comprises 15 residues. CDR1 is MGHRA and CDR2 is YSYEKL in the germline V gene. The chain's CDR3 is CASSHLGLDTYEQYF. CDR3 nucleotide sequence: TGCGCCAGCAGCCATCTCGGACTAGATACCTACGAGCAGTACTTC.

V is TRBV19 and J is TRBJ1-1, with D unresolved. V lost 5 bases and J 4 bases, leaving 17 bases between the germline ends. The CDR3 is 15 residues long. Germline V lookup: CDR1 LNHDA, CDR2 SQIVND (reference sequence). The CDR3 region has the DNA TGTGCCAGTAGTGAGCCCTTTGGGCACCGCACTGAAGCTTTCTTT. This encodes CASSEPFGHRTEAFF.

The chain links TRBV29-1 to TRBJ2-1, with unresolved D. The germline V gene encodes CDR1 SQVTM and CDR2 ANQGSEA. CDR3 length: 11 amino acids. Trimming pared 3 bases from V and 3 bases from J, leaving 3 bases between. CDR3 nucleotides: TGCAGCGTTGACGGCTACAATGAGCAGTTCTTC. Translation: CSVDGYNEQFF.

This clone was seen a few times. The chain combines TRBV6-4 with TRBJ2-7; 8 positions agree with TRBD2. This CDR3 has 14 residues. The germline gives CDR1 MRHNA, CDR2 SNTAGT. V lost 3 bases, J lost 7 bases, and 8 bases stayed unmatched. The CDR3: CASSESGSVREQYF. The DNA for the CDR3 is TGTGCCAGCAGTGAAAGCGGGAGTGTAAGGGAGCAGTACTTC.

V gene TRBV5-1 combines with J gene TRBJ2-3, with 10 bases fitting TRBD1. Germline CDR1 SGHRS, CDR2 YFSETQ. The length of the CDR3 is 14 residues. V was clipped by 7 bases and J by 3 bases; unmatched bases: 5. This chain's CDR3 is CASGRDRGTDTQYF. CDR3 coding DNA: TGCGCCAGCGGCCGGGACAGGGGAACAGATACGCAGTATTTT.

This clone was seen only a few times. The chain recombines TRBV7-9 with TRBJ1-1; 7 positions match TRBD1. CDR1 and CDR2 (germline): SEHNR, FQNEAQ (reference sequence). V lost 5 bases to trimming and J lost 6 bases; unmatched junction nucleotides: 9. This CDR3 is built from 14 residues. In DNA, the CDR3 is TGTGCCAGCAGCCTCCCGGGACAGCAGCCTGAAGCTTTCTTT. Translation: CASSLPGQQPEAFF.

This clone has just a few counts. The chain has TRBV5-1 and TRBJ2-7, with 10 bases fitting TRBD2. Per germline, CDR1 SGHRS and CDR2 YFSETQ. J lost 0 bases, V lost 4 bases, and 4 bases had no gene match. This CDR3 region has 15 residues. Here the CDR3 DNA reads TGCGCCAGCAGCCTAGGGACTAGCGTCTCCTACGAGCAGTACTTC. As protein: CASSLGTSVSYEQYF.

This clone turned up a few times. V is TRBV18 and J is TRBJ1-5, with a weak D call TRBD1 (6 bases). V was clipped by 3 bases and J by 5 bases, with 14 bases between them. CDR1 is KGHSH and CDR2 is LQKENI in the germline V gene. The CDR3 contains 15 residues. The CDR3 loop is CASSPEGGADQPQHF. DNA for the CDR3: TGTGCCAGCTCACCGGAGGGGGGGGCTGATCAGCCCCAGCATTTT.

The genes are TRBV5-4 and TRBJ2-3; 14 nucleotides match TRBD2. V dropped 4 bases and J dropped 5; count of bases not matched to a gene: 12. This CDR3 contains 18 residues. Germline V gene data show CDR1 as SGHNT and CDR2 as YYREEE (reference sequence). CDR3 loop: CASSRGTSGSSRRDTQYF. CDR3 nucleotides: TGTGCCAGCAGCCGGGGGACTAGCGGGAGTAGTAGGAGAGATACGCAGTATTTT.

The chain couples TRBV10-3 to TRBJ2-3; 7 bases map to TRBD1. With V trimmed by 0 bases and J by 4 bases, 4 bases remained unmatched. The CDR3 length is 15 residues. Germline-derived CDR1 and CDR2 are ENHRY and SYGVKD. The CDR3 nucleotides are TGTGCCATCAGTGAGTCCGACGGGACAGCAGATACGCAGTATTTT. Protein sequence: CAISESDGTADTQYF.

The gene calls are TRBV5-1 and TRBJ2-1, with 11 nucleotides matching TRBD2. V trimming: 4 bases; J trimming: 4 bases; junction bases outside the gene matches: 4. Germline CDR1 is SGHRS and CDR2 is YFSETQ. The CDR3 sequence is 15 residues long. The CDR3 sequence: CASSQRLAGYNEQFF. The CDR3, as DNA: TGCGCCAGCAGCCAAAGACTAGCGGGGTACAATGAGCAGTTCTTC.

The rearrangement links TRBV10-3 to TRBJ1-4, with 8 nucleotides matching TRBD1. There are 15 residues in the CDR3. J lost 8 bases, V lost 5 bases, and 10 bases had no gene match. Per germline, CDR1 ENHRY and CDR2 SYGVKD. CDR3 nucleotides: TGTGCCATCAGTTTCGCGACAGGGGAAAACGAAAAACTGTTTTTT. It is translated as CAISFATGENEKLFF.

The CDR3 nucleotides read TGTGCCAGCAGCCAAGATTGGCAGGGTATACGGGGCTACACCTTC. Amino acids: CASSQDWQGIRGYTF. The V call is TRBV14, the J call TRBJ1-2; tentative D call: TRBD1 (5 bases). The CDR3 consists of 15 residues. Germline loops: CDR1 SGHDN, CDR2 FVKESK. Trimming left V 0 bases short and J 8 bases short, with 16 bases between.

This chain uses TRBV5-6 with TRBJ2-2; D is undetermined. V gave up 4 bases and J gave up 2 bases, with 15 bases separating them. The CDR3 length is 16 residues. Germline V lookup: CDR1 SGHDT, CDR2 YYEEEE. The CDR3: CASSHNRVANTGELFF. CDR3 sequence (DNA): TGTGCCAGCAGCCACAATCGGGTAGCAAACACCGGGGAGCTGTTTTTT.

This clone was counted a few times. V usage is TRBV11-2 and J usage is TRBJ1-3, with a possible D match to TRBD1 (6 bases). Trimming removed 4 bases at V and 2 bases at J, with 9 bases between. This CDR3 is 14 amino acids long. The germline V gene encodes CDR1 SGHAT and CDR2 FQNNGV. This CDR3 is CASSSNRAGNTIYF. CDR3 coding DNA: TGTGCCAGCAGCTCCAACAGGGCTGGAAACACCATATATTTT.

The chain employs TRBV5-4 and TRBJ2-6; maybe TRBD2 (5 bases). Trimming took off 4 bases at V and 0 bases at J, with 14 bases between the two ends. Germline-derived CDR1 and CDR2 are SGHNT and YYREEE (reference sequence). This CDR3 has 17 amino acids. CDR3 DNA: TGTGCCAGCAGCACCGTCGGAGGAGTCTCTGGGGCCAACGTCCTGACTTTC. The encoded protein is CASSTVGGVSGANVLTF.